Each of the 32 T cell receptor beta chains below was sequenced from the same sample in a study of blood T cell repertoires in COVID-19. This table comes from immunoSEQ multiplex PCR, and its TCRdb copy is limited to in-frame clones, with some not included. This table has 260,000 or so clones, 75% to 90% appearing once. The sequencing input was PBMCs or T cells enriched from blood (not recorded which). Source of these receptors: a woman aged 50 to 65 who had recovered from COVID-19.

The chain links TRBV28 to TRBJ1-1; D is undetermined. Germline V gene lookup returns CDR1 MDHEN and CDR2 SYDVKM. The V end was cut by 8 bases, the J end by 0 bases, with 16 bases between. This CDR3 region has 15 residues. The CDR3 DNA sequence: TGTGCCAGCGGAAGGCCCTACGGGGTGAACACTGAAGCTTTCTTT. As protein: CASGRPYGVNTEAFF.

The J gene is TRBJ1-3, the V gene TRBV18; D call uncertain. There are 17 residues in the CDR3. In germline, CDR1 is KGHSH, CDR2 LQKENI. The germline V and J ends were trimmed by 6 bases and 4 bases, with 22 bases remaining between them. CDR3 sequence: CASSPDYAIPGGNTIYF. CDR3 nucleotides: TGTGCCAGCTCCCCGGACTATGCGATACCCGGAGGAAACACCATATATTTT.

The rearrangement uses TRBV29-1 and TRBJ2-7; D might be TRBD2 (6 bases). V was cut by 6 bases and J by 6 bases, with 15 bases left in between. This CDR3 is built from 12 residues. The germline V gene encodes CDR1 SQVTM and CDR2 ANQGSEA. In nucleotides, the CDR3 is TGCAGCGTCCGGGCGGGGCAAAGCGAGCAGTACTTC. This sequence encodes CSVRAGQSEQYF.

The rearrangement links TRBV18 to TRBJ1-6; 7 positions agree with TRBD1. Losses at the gene ends were 2 bases for V and 9 bases for J; bases not matched to a gene: 7. The germline gives CDR1 KGHSH, CDR2 LQKENI. This CDR3 contains 15 residues. The CDR3 nucleotides are TGTGCCAGCTCACCAGAGACAGGGAGAACTTCACCCCTCCACTTT. Amino acid sequence: CASSPETGRTSPLHF.

A few counts support this clone. V gene TRBV19 combines with J gene TRBJ1-1, with D maybe TRBD1 (5 bases). Trimming left V 0 bases short and J 0 bases short, with 8 bases between. The CDR3 is made up of 15 amino acids. Germline V CDR1 and CDR2: LNHDA, SQIVND (reference sequence). DNA for the CDR3: TGTGCCAGTAGTATAGAGGGGGGGATGAACACTGAAGCTTTCTTT. This codes for CASSIEGGMNTEAFF.

This rearrangement joins TRBV7-3 to TRBJ1-1, with 8 bases identical to TRBD1. With V trimmed by 4 bases and J by 5 bases, 6 bases remained unmatched. This CDR3 comprises 14 residues. In germline, CDR1 is SGHTA, CDR2 FQGTGA. DNA for the CDR3: TGTGCCAGCAGCTCCGCAGGGGGCAGGACTGAAGCTTTCTTT. Its translation is CASSSAGGRTEAFF. Full variable domain (outside the CDR3, taken from reference TRBV7-3 and TRBJ1-1): GAGVSQTPSNKVTEKGKYVELRCDPISGHTALYWYRQSLGQGPEFLIYFQGTGAADDSGLPNDRFFAVRPEGSVSTLKIQRTERGDSAVYLCASSSAGGRTEAFFGQGTRLTVV.

This sequence joins TRBV2 and TRBJ2-3, with D perhaps matching TRBD2 (6 bases). In germline, CDR1 is SNHLY, CDR2 FYNNEI. V dropped 5 bases and J dropped 6 bases, with 15 bases sitting between them. CDR3 length: 14 amino acids. The CDR3 DNA sequence: TGTGCCAGCAGTCCGCGGGGAAGGTCTGATACGCAGTATTTT. Its translation: CASSPRGRSDTQYF. Full variable domain (outside the CDR3, taken from reference TRBV2 and TRBJ2-3): EPEVTQTPSHQVTQMGQEVILRCVPISNHLYFYWYRQILGQKVEFLVSFYNNEISEKSEIFDDQFSVERPDGSNFTLKIRSTKLEDSAMYFCASSPRGRSDTQYFGPGTRLTVL.

CDR3 sequence (DNA): TGTGCCAGCAGCCCGGGACTAGCGGGGAGGGAGACCCAGTACTTC. It codes for CASSPGLAGRETQYF. The chain employs TRBV9 and TRBJ2-5, with 13 nucleotides matching TRBD2. This CDR3 is 15 amino acids long. Germline V gene lookup returns CDR1 SGDLS and CDR2 YYNGEE. The trim removed 4 bases at V and 5 bases at J, leaving 5 bases unmatched. The full variable domain, completed using reference TRBV9 and TRBJ2-5, is DSGVTQTPKHLITATGQRVTLRCSPRSGDLSVYWYQQSLDQGLQFLIQYYNGEERAKGNILERFSAQQFPDLHSELNLSSLELGDSALYFCASSPGLAGRETQYFGPGTRLLVL.

The V call is TRBV11-2, the J call TRBJ2-1; possibly TRBD2 for D (6 bases). There are 14 residues in the CDR3. The germline gives CDR1 SGHAT, CDR2 FQNNGV. Trimming removed 7 bases at V and 8 bases at J, with 18 bases between. The CDR3 spells CASNRKAGGYEQFF. CDR3 sequence (DNA): TGTGCCAGCAACCGGAAGGCCGGGGGTTATGAGCAGTTCTTC.

In its sample, this clone was seen a few times. The genes are TRBV7-8 and TRBJ1-2; TRBD1 agrees at 7 bases. V lost 5 bases, J lost 4 bases, and 4 bases stayed unmatched. The V gene's germline CDR1 is SGHVS and CDR2 FQNEAQ. The CDR3 has 13 residues. The CDR3 nucleotides read TGTGCCAGCAGCAAGGACAGGAGCTATGGCTACACCTTC. Protein product: CASSKDRSYGYTF. Full variable domain (rest looked up from reference TRBV7-8 and TRBJ1-2): GAGVSQSPRYKVAKRGQDVALRCDPISGHVSLFWYQQALGQGPEFLTYFQNEAQLDKSGLPSDRFFAERPEGSVSTLKIQRTQQEDSAVYLCASSKDRSYGYTFGSGTRLTVV.

The chain couples TRBV1 to TRBJ1-5; the D call of TRBD1 is as the table states it, not checked on the DNA. TRBV1 is reported as a pseudogene. The CDR3 covers 18 residues. The CDR3 DNA sequence: TGCACCAGCAGCAAAAAGGGGACAGGGGATAGTGGGGATCAGCCCCAGCATTTT. Amino acids: CTSSKKGTGDSGDQPQHF.

The gene calls are TRBV3-1 (or the pseudogene TRBV3-2) and TRBJ2-3; 7 positions agree with TRBD2. Germline lookup yields CDR1 LGHDT and CDR2 YNNKEL (reference sequence). The CDR3 totals 16 residues. The V and J ends lost 4 bases and 0 bases, in that order; junction bases with no gene match: 7. The CDR3 here is CASSRKLARSTDTQYF. Here the CDR3 DNA reads TGTGCCAGCAGCCGCAAACTAGCGCGGAGCACAGATACGCAGTATTTT.

The rearrangement links TRBV7-2 to TRBJ2-5; 10 bases are shared with TRBD2. V gave up 1 base and J gave up 4 bases; unmatched junction bases: 3. The germline V gene encodes CDR1 SGHTA and CDR2 FQGNSA. The CDR3 sequence is 15 residues long. CDR3 coding DNA: TGTGCCAGCAGCTTAGGCGCTAGCGGGGGAGAGACCCAGTACTTC. Amino acids: CASSLGASGGETQYF.

This CDR3 is CASSPPGPGTGGRGGTEAFF. In nucleotides, the CDR3 is TGTGCCAGCTCACCACCAGGTCCCGGGACAGGGGGCAGGGGGGGCACTGAAGCTTTCTTT. V and J are TRBV18 and TRBJ1-1; 12 bases line up with TRBD1. CDR3 size: 20 residues. V shed 0 bases, J shed 4 bases, and the junction held 15 bases outside the gene matches. Germline values: CDR1 KGHSH, CDR2 LQKENI.

The chain has TRBV6-2 or TRBV6-3 and TRBJ1-1; 7 positions agree with TRBD1. Trimming removed 2 bases from V and 4 bases from J; junction bases left unmatched: 4. The CDR3 contains 14 residues. CDR1 MNHEY and CDR2 SVGEGT come from the germline V gene. The CDR3 DNA sequence: TGTGCCAGCAGTTACCCCGGGACAGCCACTGAAGCTTTCTTT. It is translated as CASSYPGTATEAFF.

The V and J genes are TRBV5-4 and TRBJ2-4; D possibly corresponds to TRBD2 (7 bases). This CDR3 contains 14 residues. CDR1 and CDR2 (germline): SGHNT, YYREEE (reference sequence). Trimming took off 4 bases at V and 7 bases at J, with 15 bases between the two ends. The CDR3 sequence: CASSQRGGGNIQYF. In nucleotides, the CDR3 is TGTGCCAGCAGCCAGAGGGGGGGCGGGAACATTCAGTACTTC.

This chain connects TRBV27 to TRBJ2-1; 7 positions agree with TRBD1. The CDR3 covers 14 residues. Germline V gene lookup returns CDR1 MNHEY and CDR2 SMNVEV (reference sequence). V dropped 6 bases and J dropped 4; count of bases not matched to a gene: 6. Here the CDR3 reads CASRTGQTYNEQFF. DNA for the CDR3: TGTGCCAGCAGGACGGGACAGACTTACAATGAGCAGTTCTTC.

The chain combines TRBV7-9 with TRBJ2-3, with D possibly TRBD2 on 6 matching bases. V lost 0 bases and J lost 0, with 10 bases in between. Germline CDR1 reads SEHNR; CDR2 reads FQNEAQ (reference sequence). The CDR3 runs to 16 residues. DNA for the CDR3: TGTGCCAGCAGCTTAGCAAGGGACTTTAGCACAGATACGCAGTATTTT. Its translation is CASSLARDFSTDTQYF.

The chain carries TRBV10-3 and TRBJ1-5; 9 bases map to TRBD1. The CDR3 contains 15 residues. Germline V gene sequence: CDR1 ENHRY, CDR2 SYGVKD. The V and J ends lost 5 bases and 5 bases, in that order; junction bases with no gene match: 7. The CDR3 DNA sequence: TGTGCCATCAGTCCCGGGACAGGGAAGGATCAGCCCCAGCATTTT. Translating it yields CAISPGTGKDQPQHF.

The CDR3 is CATGFSGRASNEQFF. The DNA for the CDR3 is TGTGCCACCGGTTTTAGCGGGAGGGCCTCGAATGAGCAGTTCTTC. This sequence joins TRBV15 and TRBJ2-1; TRBD2 aligns across 11 bases. After removal of 8 bases from V and 7 bases from J, the junction contained 10 bases not matched to a gene. Germline V lookup: CDR1 LNHNV, CDR2 YYDKDF (reference sequence). CDR3 length: 15 amino acids.

The V and J genes are TRBV11-2 and TRBJ2-1, with D possibly being TRBD2 (6 bases). The V and J ends lost 1 base and 2 bases respectively, with 9 bases between them. This CDR3 is built from 15 residues. Germline V gene lookup returns CDR1 SGHAT and CDR2 FQNNGV. This CDR3 is CASSLVGGTYNEQFF. CDR3 nucleotides: TGTGCCAGCAGCTTAGTGGGCGGGACCTACAATGAGCAGTTCTTC.

J is TRBJ2-7 and V is TRBV20-1, with TRBD1 matching 9 bases. CDR3 length: 17 amino acids. Germline values: CDR1 DFQATT, CDR2 SNEGSKA (reference sequence). V gave up 3 bases and J gave up 1 base; unmatched junction bases: 13. The CDR3 DNA follows: TGCAGTGCTAGTTTTTTACAGGGGGCGCCCGATTCCTACGAGCAGTACTTC. Encoded protein: CSASFLQGAPDSYEQYF.

V is TRBV27 and J is TRBJ2-7, with 8 bases identical to TRBD1. The V gene end was trimmed by 2 bases and the J gene end by 2 bases; junction bases not matched to a gene: 11. The CDR3 extends over 17 amino acids. CDR1 and CDR2 from the germline V gene are MNHEY and SMNVEV (reference sequence). The CDR3 protein is CASSLKAGGNPTYEQYF. The CDR3 region has the DNA TGTGCCAGCAGTTTAAAGGCAGGGGGCAACCCTACCTACGAGCAGTACTTC.

The gene calls are TRBV5-1 and TRBJ2-2; 11 bases agree with TRBD2. CDR1 SGHRS and CDR2 YFSETQ come from the germline V gene. The J segment lost 3 bases and the V segment lost 0 bases, leaving 7 bases of the junction unmatched. This CDR3 is built from 18 residues. CDR3 DNA sequence: TGCGCCAGCAGCTTGGGCCCCGCTAGCGGGGGGTACACCGGGGAGCTGTTTTTT. It encodes CASSLGPASGGYTGELFF.

The rearrangement uses TRBV5-1 and TRBJ2-3, with TRBD2 identical over 12 bases. Germline CDR1 is SGHRS and CDR2 is YFSETQ. The CDR3 sequence is 16 residues long. V dropped 4 bases and J dropped 3; count of bases not matched to a gene: 6. CDR3 coding DNA: TGCGCCAGCAGCCCGACTAGCGGGAGACGGACAGATACGCAGTATTTT. It yields the protein CASSPTSGRRTDTQYF.

This clone was found once. The J gene is TRBJ2-2, the V gene TRBV24-1; TRBD1 agrees at 9 bases. The germline gives CDR1 KGHDR, CDR2 SFDVKD. The V segment lost 1 base and the J segment 4 bases; nucleotides outside the gene matches: 3. There are 16 residues in the CDR3. The CDR3 nucleotides are TGTGCCACCAGTGATTTCGGGACAGGGAGCACCGGGGAGCTGTTTTTT. Protein: CATSDFGTGSTGELFF.

The chain joins TRBV2 to TRBJ2-5, with D perhaps TRBD1 (6 bases). Trimming left V 6 bases short and J 2 bases short, with 13 bases between. The CDR3 extends over 14 amino acids. CDR1 SNHLY and CDR2 FYNNEI come from the germline V gene. CDR3 loop: CASSLRDTQETQYF. The CDR3 DNA reads TGTGCCAGCAGCCTCCGGGACACTCAAGAGACCCAGTACTTC.

This clone was found a few times. The chain employs TRBV29-1 and TRBJ2-2; the match to TRBD2 covers 15 bases. CDR3 length: 16 amino acids. CDR1 and CDR2 from the germline V gene are SQVTM and ANQGSEA. V lost 5 bases, J lost 7 bases, and 8 bases stayed unmatched. DNA for the CDR3: TGCAGCGTTTCCGGACTAGCGGGGGGGCGCGGCGGGGAGCTGTTTTTT. Its translation: CSVSGLAGGRGGELFF.

V and J are TRBV4-2 and TRBJ2-5; the match to TRBD2 covers 14 bases. CDR1 is LGHNA, CDR2 YNFKEQ, per germline. The CDR3 consists of 17 residues. J lost 2 bases, V lost 1 base, and 3 bases had no gene match. The CDR3 sequence: CASSQATSGGAQETQYF. The CDR3 region has the DNA TGTGCCAGCAGCCAAGCGACTAGCGGGGGGGCGCAAGAGACCCAGTACTTC.

J is TRBJ1-2 and V is TRBV27; 7 bases align to TRBD1. The J segment lost 4 bases and the V segment lost 5 bases, leaving 10 bases of the junction unmatched. Germline lookup yields CDR1 MNHEY and CDR2 SMNVEV (reference sequence). The length of the CDR3 is 15 residues. DNA of the CDR3: TGTGCCAGCAGTGGACCAGGGGGAGCGGCCTATGGCTACACCTTC. Translated: CASSGPGGAAYGYTF.

In this sample, this clone turned up many times. V is TRBV6-2 or TRBV6-3 and J is TRBJ1-2; D is possibly TRBD1 (6 bases). The germline CDR1 and CDR2 sequences are MNHEY and SVGEGT. The CDR3 is made up of 15 amino acids. Between the trimmed V and J ends, which lost 6 bases and 2 bases, there was a span of 16 bases. CDR3 amino acids: CASSLLRGRNYGYTF. The CDR3 DNA follows: TGTGCCAGCAGCCTACTCAGGGGACGCAACTATGGCTACACCTTC.

The chain carries TRBV9 and TRBJ1-4; TRBD1 is a possible D gene (6 bases). Deletions cut 0 bases from V and 8 bases from J, with 11 bases between. The CDR3 extends over 14 amino acids. Germline CDR1 is SGDLS and CDR2 is YYNGEE. CDR3 residues: CASSVGGGAEKLFF. The CDR3, as DNA: TGTGCCAGCAGCGTAGGTGGGGGCGCGGAAAAACTGTTTTTT.